These T cell receptor beta chains were read from a single sample in a study of neurological immune-mediated disorders. Via MiXCR, TCRdb re-called the 5' RACE reads, giving one row per CDR3 protein. The data contain roughly 52,000 distinct CDR3 sequences, around 4% of them singletons. Sequencing used PBMCs. These receptors were collected from a man between 60 and 70 years old with multiple sclerosis. The CDR3 runs from the conserved cysteine through the conserved F or W. Fields, in order: D gene, J gene, V gene, clone size, CDR3 protein, CDR3 DNA. D genes are given only for firm matches. Clone size is shown for a subset of rows, as once, few, many or a class of expanded clone.

>-|TRBJ1-5|TRBV5-1|-
CASSKGESNKTQNF
TGCGCCAGCAGCAAGGGAGAGAGCAATAAGACCCAGAATTTT
>-|TRBJ2-7|TRBV20-1|-
CSAGDRTFTYEQYF
TGCAGTGCTGGTGATCGGACGTTTACCTACGAGCAGTACTTC
>TRBD2|TRBJ2-5|TRBV15|many
CATSSGLAGPLRETQYF
TGTGCCACCAGCAGCGGACTAGCGGGGCCCCTAAGGGAGACCCAGTACTTC
>TRBD1|TRBJ1-1|TRBV6-6|-
CASSYFLGTGTYTEAFF
TGTGCCAGCAGTTACTTTTTGGGGACAGGGACTTACACTGAAGCTTTCTTT
>TRBD2|TRBJ2-3|TRBV13|-
CASSLIRGAQYF
TGTGCCAGCAGCTTAATCCGGGGGGCGCAGTATTTT
>-|TRBJ1-2|TRBV27|many
CASSSGTYGYTF
TGTGCCAGCAGTTCGGGGACCTATGGCTACACCTTC
>-|TRBJ2-3|TRBV3-1|many
CASSQRGDLTDTQYF
TGTGCCAGCAGCCAACGTGGGGACCTCACAGATACGCAGTATTTT
>-|TRBJ2-1|TRBV5-1|many
CASSLLENEQFF
TGCGCCAGCAGCTTGTTAGAGAATGAGCAGTTCTTC
>TRBD1|TRBJ2-7|TRBV25-1|many
CASSDSGTADLYF
TGTGCCAGCAGTGACTCCGGGACAGCCGACTTGTACTTC
>TRBD1|TRBJ2-1|TRBV2|many
CASSRKQGALSYNEQFF
TGTGCCAGCAGTCGAAAGCAGGGGGCTTTATCCTACAATGAGCAGTTCTTC
>-|TRBJ2-5|TRBV9|many
CASSATVGGVETQYF
TGTGCCAGCAGCGCTACTGTTGGGGGCGTTGAGACCCAGTACTTC
>-|TRBJ2-7|TRBV4-1|many
CASSQDRGHSAVGQYF
TGCGCCAGCAGCCAAGATCGGGGACATAGTGCGGTCGGGCAGTACTTC
>-|TRBJ2-7|TRBV5-5|many
CASSFFLSYEQYF
TGTGCCAGCAGCTTTTTCCTTTCCTACGAGCAGTACTTC
>-|TRBJ1-4|TRBV2|many
CASGTSTNEKLFF
TGTGCCAGCGGGACCTCAACTAATGAAAAACTGTTTTTT
>-|TRBJ2-7|TRBV12-3/TRBV12-4|many
CASSSPGGVEQYF
TGTGCCAGCAGTTCCCCGGGCGGTGTCGAGCAGTACTTC
>TRBD2|TRBJ2-1|TRBV7-2|many
CASNPGLAGESEQFF
TGTGCCAGCAACCCGGGACTAGCGGGAGAGTCCGAGCAGTTCTTC
>-|TRBJ2-3|TRBV5-1|few
CASSLDRDTQYF
TGCGCCAGCAGCTTGGATCGTGATACGCAGTATTTT
>TRBD2|TRBJ2-2|TRBV5-1|many
CASELAGVSGELFF
TGCGCCAGCGAACTAGCGGGAGTGAGCGGGGAGCTGTTTTTT
>TRBD2|TRBJ2-2|TRBV24-1|many
CATSAASGTTGELFF
TGTGCCACCAGTGCGGCAAGCGGGACGACCGGGGAGCTGTTTTTT
>-|TRBJ1-1|TRBV3-1|few
CASSQVGQNTEAFF
TGTGCCAGCAGCCAAGTTGGGCAGAACACTGAAGCTTTCTTT
>TRBD1|TRBJ1-2|TRBV12-3/TRBV12-4|many
CASSLSRTGAPSYGYTF
TGTGCCAGCAGTTTATCCCGGACAGGGGCTCCATCCTATGGCTACACCTTC
>TRBD2|TRBJ2-1|TRBV25-1|many
CASSPAGVGYNEQFF
TGTGCCAGCTCCCCAGCGGGAGTGGGTTACAATGAGCAGTTCTTC
>-|TRBJ2-3|TRBV7-8|many
CASSLWAGDTQYF
TGTGCCAGCAGCTTATGGGCGGGAGATACGCAGTATTTT
>-|TRBJ1-1|TRBV12-3/TRBV12-4|-
CASSSRMGGSNTEAFF
TGTGCCAGCAGTTCCCGGATGGGGGGCTCGAACACTGAAGCTTTCTTT
>-|TRBJ2-7|TRBV20-1|many
CSALTAGYYEQYF
TGCAGTGCTCTTACTGCGGGGTATTACGAGCAGTACTTC
>-|TRBJ1-1|TRBV4-1|many
CASSQGDGPANTEAFF
TGCGCCAGCAGCCAAGGAGATGGGCCCGCGAACACTGAAGCTTTCTTT
>-|TRBJ2-7|TRBV5-1|few
CASSADRHYEQYF
TGCGCCAGCAGCGCGGACAGACACTACGAGCAGTACTTC
>-|TRBJ2-2|TRBV5-1|many
CASSQIETTIPGELFF
TGCGCCAGCAGCCAGATCGAGACTACCATCCCCGGGGAGCTGTTTTTT
>TRBD1|TRBJ2-7|TRBV10-3|many
CAISESTGQGPYEQYF
TGTGCCATCAGTGAGTCGACGGGACAGGGTCCCTACGAGCAGTACTTC
>-|TRBJ2-1|TRBV28|many
CASSTGVEQFF
TGTGCCAGCAGCACCGGTGTTGAGCAGTTCTTC
>-|TRBJ1-4|TRBV20-1|many
CSARDGRENEKLFF
TGCAGTGCTAGAGATGGCAGAGAGAATGAAAAACTGTTTTTT
>-|TRBJ1-5|TRBV12-3/TRBV12-4|many
CASSVDGWGNQPQHF
TGTGCCAGCAGTGTGGATGGTTGGGGCAATCAGCCCCAGCATTTT
>-|TRBJ2-7|TRBV20-1|many
CSCRPPELNYEQYF
TGCAGTTGCCGACCCCCGGAGTTAAACTACGAGCAGTACTTC
>-|TRBJ2-1|TRBV10-1|many
CASSTSQRVYNEQFF
TGCGCCAGCAGCACAAGCCAGCGGGTTTACAATGAGCAGTTCTTC
>-|TRBJ2-2|TRBV29-1|-
CSVGSTNTGELFF
TGCAGCGTTGGAAGTACGAACACCGGGGAGCTGTTTTTT
>TRBD1|TRBJ2-6|TRBV7-2|few
CASSLRGTDYSGANVLTF
TGTGCCAGCAGCCTTAGAGGGACAGACTACTCTGGGGCCAACGTCCTGACTTTC
>-|TRBJ1-1|TRBV20-1|many
CSARDHGRSTEAFF
TGCAGTGCTAGAGATCACGGGAGGTCCACTGAAGCTTTCTTT
>TRBD1|TRBJ1-2|TRBV28|many
CASGGGTGYGYTF
TGTGCCAGCGGCGGCGGGACAGGGTATGGCTACACCTTC
>TRBD2|TRBJ2-7|TRBV12-3/TRBV12-4|-
CASIKEASGKPYEQHF
TGTGCCAGCATAAAGGAAGCTAGCGGAAAACCCTACGAGCAGCACTTC
>-|TRBJ2-5|TRBV2|many
CASSGALGGRETQYF
TGTGCCAGCAGTGGGGCTCTAGGCGGGCGAGAGACCCAGTACTTC
>-|TRBJ2-1|TRBV5-1|few
CASSSGGTSEGENEQFF
TGCGCCAGCAGCTCCGGGGGAACTAGCGAGGGGGAAAATGAGCAGTTCTTC
>TRBD2|TRBJ2-7|TRBV5-1|many
CASSPTSGSSHEQYF
TGCGCCAGCAGCCCAACTAGCGGGAGTTCCCACGAGCAGTACTTC
>TRBD2|TRBJ2-1|TRBV5-1|many
CASSWTEAGGSYNEQFF
TGCGCCAGCAGCTGGACAGAAGCGGGGGGATCCTACAATGAGCAGTTCTTC
>-|TRBJ2-2|TRBV27|many
CASSSNHITGELFF
TGTGCCAGCAGTTCGAACCACATCACCGGGGAGCTGTTTTTT
>TRBD1|TRBJ2-7|TRBV7-2|many
CASSPARDRVYEQYF
TGTGCCAGCAGCCCCGCGAGGGACAGGGTGTACGAGCAGTACTTC
>TRBD1|TRBJ2-2|TRBV4-2|many
CASSQGDRDTGELFF
TGTGCCAGCAGCCAAGGCGACAGGGATACCGGGGAGCTGTTTTTT
>-|TRBJ2-7|TRBV20-1|-
CSADPGARVSREQYF
TGCAGCGCTGACCCGGGGGCAAGGGTATCTCGGGAGCAGTACTTC
>-|TRBJ2-1|TRBV5-1|many
CASSPGPQVAYNEQFF
TGCGCCAGCAGCCCGGGCCCTCAGGTCGCCTACAATGAGCAGTTCTTC
>-|TRBJ2-1|TRBV5-1|many
CASSRTTNNEQFF
TGCGCCAGCAGCCGGACTACCAACAATGAGCAGTTCTTC
>-|TRBJ2-1|TRBV15|many
CATSRDWSGAPPYNEQFF
TGTGCCACCAGCAGAGATTGGAGCGGAGCCCCCCCCTACAATGAGCAGTTCTTC
>-|TRBJ2-5|TRBV12-3/TRBV12-4|many
CASSSPAFQETQYF
TGTGCCAGCAGCAGTCCAGCATTCCAAGAGACCCAGTACTTC
>-|TRBJ1-2|TRBV20-1|few
CSATDGSLGYTF
TGCAGTGCCACGGACGGCAGCTTGGGCTACACCTTC
>TRBD2|TRBJ2-3|TRBV6-6|many
CASSYSGGGTPDTQYF
TGTGCCAGCAGTTACTCGGGCGGGGGGACCCCAGATACGCAGTATTTT
>TRBD1|TRBJ1-5|TRBV6-5|many
CASSPIRPGQGARQPQHF
TGTGCCAGCAGTCCTATTCGACCGGGACAGGGGGCGCGGCAGCCCCAGCATTTT
>-|TRBJ1-1|TRBV2|many
CASTRDGEEAFF
TGTGCCAGCACCCGGGACGGCGAGGAAGCTTTCTTT
>TRBD1|TRBJ2-5|TRBV29-1|many
CSVWGQGAQETQYF
TGCAGCGTGTGGGGACAGGGGGCTCAAGAGACCCAGTACTTC
>-|TRBJ2-5|TRBV5-6|many
CASSLGHLQETQYF
TGTGCCAGCAGCTTAGGACACCTCCAAGAGACCCAGTACTTC
>-|TRBJ2-1|TRBV20-1|few
CSASEKLQFF
TGCAGTGCATCCGAGAAACTGCAGTTCTTC
>-|TRBJ2-7|TRBV30|-
CAWSQGQQYF
TGTGCCTGGAGTCAGGGGCAGCAGTACTTC
>-|TRBJ1-6|TRBV28|many
CASSSGSPLHF
TGTGCCAGCAGTTCGGGCTCACCCCTCCACTTT